The clone carrying this TCR beta chain was recorded once. Its antigen is still unknown. Germline CDR1 is MDHEN and CDR2 is SYDVKM. The germline V and J ends were trimmed by 3 bases and 0 bases, with 3 bases remaining between them. This CDR3 is 14 amino acids long. Measured with immunoSEQ multiplex PCR; TCRdb has only the in-frame clones, and not every one. The data show approximately 150,000 clones, with around nine tenths seen just once and roughly 2.7% held by the top ten. This entry is derived from a study of cytomegalovirus exposure and HLA in healthy donors. Study-wide findings and caveats: Whilst most TCR sequences proved rare, a subset of public TCRs occurred across many donors. Investigators reported under 200 TCR beta chains as tied to cytomegalovirus. Published work reported that the classifier diagnosed cytomegalovirus status with high specificity and sensitivity.

This chain connects TRBV28 to TRBJ2-6; no clear D. The sample comprised PBMCs. This clonotype originated in a man younger than 35 in good health and CMV-seropositive. Here the CDR3 DNA reads TGTGCCAGCAGTTTCCTCTCTGGGGCCAACGTCCTGACTTTC. It yields the protein CASSFLSGANVLTF.